In its sample, the clone carrying this T cell receptor beta chain was seen a few times. Its target is not known. Whole blood was used without fractionation, so all unsorted peripheral T cells were included. Donors were HIV-infected adults who had not yet started antiretroviral therapy but were about to begin. Exclusions covered tumors, febrile or AIDS-related illness, and hepatitis B or C coinfection. Reverse transcription used about 500 ng RNA and constant-region primers for alpha and beta. Separate chain-specific third strand synthesis with multiplexing indices produced the alpha and beta libraries. A roughly 25-cycle PCR with P5s and P7 primers followed a short adapter-adding first PCR. TCRdb ran MiXCR on the 5' RACE reads and lists one entry per CDR3 protein. The sample carries about 10,000 distinct CDR3 sequences, 10% recorded once. This entry belongs to a study of HIV-infected patients and healthy controls. Study results and limitations: CDR3 sharing between individuals was lower in HIV-infected patients than in healthy controls.

The CDR3 is made up of 15 amino acids. V was pared by 0 bases and J by 3 bases, with 4 bases of the junction left unmatched. Germline V gives CDR1 DFQATT, CDR2 SNEGSKA (reference sequence). The sample consisted of blood, taken before antiretroviral therapy. The chain links TRBV20-1 to TRBJ2-1; TRBD1 aligns across 8 bases. The TCR sequence derives from an adult with HIV infection. The CDR3 region is CSARDRDRFYNEQFF. The CDR3, as DNA: TGCAGTGCTAGAGATAGGGACAGGTTCTACAATGAGCAGTTCTTC.